Listed here is a single T cell receptor beta chain. These data originate in a study of metastatic and nonmetastatic thyroid tumors. How the authors handled the data: CDR3 was compared across clinicopathological groups, and the resulting differences were used to build a distant-metastasis classifier for papillary thyroid cancer. From the PCR reads, TCRdb re-called clones with MiXCR. TCRdb, not the authors, supplied the V and J calls. The sample consists of 15,000 to 18,000 clones, more than 20% of them appearing once. The CDR3 totals 12 residues. The V end was cut by 1 base, the J end by 4 bases, with 6 bases between. The germline V gene encodes CDR1 DFQATT and CDR2 SNEGSKA (reference sequence). Until they underwent thyroid surgery, no patient had received any treatment.

Material for sequencing was tumor tissue. The origin of this receptor is a female donor with papillary thyroid cancer or a benign thyroid nodule (not recorded which). Some clones in this sample may be carry-over from other donors' samples. V and J are TRBV20-1 and TRBJ2-3; D is possibly TRBD2 (6 bases). The CDR3 spells CSARAGADTQYF. The CDR3 nucleotides are TGCAGTGCTAGAGCGGGGGCAGATACGCAGTATTTT.